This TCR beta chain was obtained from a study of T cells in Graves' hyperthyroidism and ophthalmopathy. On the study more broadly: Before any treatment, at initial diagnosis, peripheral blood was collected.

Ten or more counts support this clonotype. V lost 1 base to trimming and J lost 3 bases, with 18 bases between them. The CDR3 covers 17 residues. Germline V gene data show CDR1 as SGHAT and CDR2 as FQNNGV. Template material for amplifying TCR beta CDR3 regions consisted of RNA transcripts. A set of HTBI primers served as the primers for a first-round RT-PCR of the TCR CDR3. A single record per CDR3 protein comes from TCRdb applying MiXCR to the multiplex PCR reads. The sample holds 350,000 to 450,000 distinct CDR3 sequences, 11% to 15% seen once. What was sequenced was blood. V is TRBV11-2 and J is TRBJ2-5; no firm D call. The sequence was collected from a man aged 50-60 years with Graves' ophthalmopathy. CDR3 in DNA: TGTGCCAGCAGCTTAGTTACCGCCCTTGCGTTCGAAGAGACCCAGTACTTC. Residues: CASSLVTALAFEETQYF. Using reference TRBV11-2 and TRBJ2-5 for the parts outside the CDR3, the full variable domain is EAGVAQSPRYKIIEKRQSVAFWCNPISGHATLYWYQQILGQGPKLLIQFQNNGVVDDSQLPKDRFSAERLKGVDSTLKIQPAKLEDSAVYLCASSLVTALAFEETQYFGPGTRLLVL.